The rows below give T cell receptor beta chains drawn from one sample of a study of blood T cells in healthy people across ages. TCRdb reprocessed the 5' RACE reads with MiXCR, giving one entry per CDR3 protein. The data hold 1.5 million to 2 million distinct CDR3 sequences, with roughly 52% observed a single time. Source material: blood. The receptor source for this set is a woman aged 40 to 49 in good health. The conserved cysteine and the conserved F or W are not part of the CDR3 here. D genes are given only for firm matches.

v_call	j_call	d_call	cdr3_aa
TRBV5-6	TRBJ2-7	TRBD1	ASSLPGQMSSYEQY
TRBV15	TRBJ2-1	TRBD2	ATTRGGDNEQF
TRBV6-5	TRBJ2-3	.	ASSARPGRTDTQY
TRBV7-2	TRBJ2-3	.	ASSPYFSTDTQY
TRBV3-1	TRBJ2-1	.	ASSQESVAAEQF
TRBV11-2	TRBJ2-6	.	ASSSGLGISGANVLT
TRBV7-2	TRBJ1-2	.	ASSSYRVGNRGYT
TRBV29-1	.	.	SVGPGVGEQY
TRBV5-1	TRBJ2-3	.	ASSLEYTDTQY
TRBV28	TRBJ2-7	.	ASSPPGRTKNVQY
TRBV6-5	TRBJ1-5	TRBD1	ASSSGQGIGQPQH
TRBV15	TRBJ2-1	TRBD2	ATSRDGGGYDEQF
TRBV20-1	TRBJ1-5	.	SARDRGTQPQH
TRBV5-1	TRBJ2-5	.	ASSTSTRRYQETQY
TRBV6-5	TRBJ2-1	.	ASSYSRAHATIGNEQF
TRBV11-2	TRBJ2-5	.	ASSLEWRQQETQY
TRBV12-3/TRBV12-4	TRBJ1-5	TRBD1	ASSRMDRGANQPQH
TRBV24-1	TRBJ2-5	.	ATSDLPRAGSETQY
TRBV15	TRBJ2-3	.	ATSRVPYTDTQY
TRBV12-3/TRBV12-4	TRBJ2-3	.	ASSLNTGSNTDTQY
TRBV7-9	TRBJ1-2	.	ASSLGEGMNGYT
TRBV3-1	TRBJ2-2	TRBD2	ASSQVVSAGGLTGELF
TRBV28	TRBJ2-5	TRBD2	ASRIGGGHREQY
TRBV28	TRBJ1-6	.	ASSGDSGSPLH
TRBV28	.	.	ASSSFPTDEQY
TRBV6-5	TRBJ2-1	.	VSSRATTGNEQF
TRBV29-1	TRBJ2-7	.	SVEEGGVPYEQY
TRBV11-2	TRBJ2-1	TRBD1	ASSLGQGAASEQF
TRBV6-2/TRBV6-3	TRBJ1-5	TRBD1	ASSWDREGHSNQPQH
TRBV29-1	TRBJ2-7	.	SVNEPGPSMRDQY
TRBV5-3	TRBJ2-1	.	ARSSQTQGREQF
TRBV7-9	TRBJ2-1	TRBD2	ASSLDLAGGGEQF
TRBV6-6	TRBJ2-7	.	ATRQNTGRDEQY
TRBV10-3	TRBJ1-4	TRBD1	AASPGQNEKLF
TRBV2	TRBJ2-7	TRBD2	ASLVLAGYEQY
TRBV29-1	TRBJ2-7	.	SVSPVQGRNEQY
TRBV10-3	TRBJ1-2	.	AISDFVSNYGYT
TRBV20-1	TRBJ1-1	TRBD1	SAGGAQGTEAF
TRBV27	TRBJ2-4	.	ASSEQNIQY
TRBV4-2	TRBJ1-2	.	ASSQDREINYGYT
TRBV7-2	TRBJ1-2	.	ASRQGSGGGYGYT
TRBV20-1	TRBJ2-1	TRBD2	SARGDRTSASSYNEQF
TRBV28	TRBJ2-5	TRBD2	ASSPREGAQY
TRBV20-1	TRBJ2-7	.	SARDFIGGYEQY
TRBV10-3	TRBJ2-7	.	AIKTDLSSYEQY
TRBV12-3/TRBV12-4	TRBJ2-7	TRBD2	ASSAGRGVYEQY
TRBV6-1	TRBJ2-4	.	ASSRPPGLLAKNIQY
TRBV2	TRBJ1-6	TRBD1	ASNGQGDSPLH
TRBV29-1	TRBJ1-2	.	SVPPTGDDGYT
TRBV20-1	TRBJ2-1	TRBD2	SAKLAGGREQF
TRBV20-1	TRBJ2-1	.	SARDDGRRADEQF
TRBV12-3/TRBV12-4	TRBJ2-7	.	ASSLRSLAEQY
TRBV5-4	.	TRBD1	ASSYGTGLGETQY
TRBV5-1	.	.	ASSVGVGIEQY
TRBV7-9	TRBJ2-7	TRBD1	ASSLVGRGSYEQY